There are a few counts of the clone carrying this TCR beta chain. A junction end diverges from the germline sequence, so it may reflect a read error. The CDR3 length is 16 residues. Looked up from germline, CDR1 is MGHRA and CDR2 is YSYEKL. The library protocol tagged individual cDNA molecules with unique molecular identifiers. TCRdb redid the calling of the 5' RACE reads with MiXCR, one entry per CDR3 protein. In the table there are fewer than 75,000 distinct CDR3 sequences, 20% to 25% of which are singletons. These data belong to a study of early T cells in non-severe SARS-CoV-2 infection. Study in general: It was bulk RNA from unsorted whole blood that was sequenced, and the chains were unpaired.

This TCR was recovered from an adult who was a healthcare worker with PCR-confirmed SARS-CoV-2 infection or an uninfected control (not recorded which). The source was whole blood, collected at baseline. The chain uses TRBV4-1 and TRBJ1-3; D unclear. The CDR3 here is CASSLRLAVSENTIYF. In DNA form, the CDR3 reads TGCGCCAGCAGCCTCAGGCTGGCAGTGTCTGAAAACACCATATATTTT.